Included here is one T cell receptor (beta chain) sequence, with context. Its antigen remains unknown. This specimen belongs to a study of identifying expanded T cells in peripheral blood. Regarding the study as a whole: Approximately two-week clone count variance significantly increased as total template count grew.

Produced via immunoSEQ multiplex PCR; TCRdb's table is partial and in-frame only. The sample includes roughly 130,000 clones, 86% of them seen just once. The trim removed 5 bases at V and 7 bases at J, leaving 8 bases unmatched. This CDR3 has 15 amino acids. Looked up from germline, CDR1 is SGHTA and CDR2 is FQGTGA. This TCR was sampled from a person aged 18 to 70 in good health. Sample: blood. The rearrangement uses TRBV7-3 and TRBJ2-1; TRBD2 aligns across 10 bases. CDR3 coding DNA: TGTGCCAGCAGCACCGCTAGCGGGGGCGTGAATGAGCAGTTCTTC. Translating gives CASSTASGGVNEQFF.